These T cell receptor beta chains were read from a single sample in a study of blood T cell repertoires in COVID-19. Measured with immunoSEQ multiplex PCR; TCRdb has only the in-frame clones, and not every one. The sample includes approximately 220,000 clones, about four fifths of them seen just once. Sample: peripheral blood. The receptors shown here come from a woman older than 75 with acute or convalescent COVID-19. Both conserved end residues are part of each CDR3.

V gene: TRBV11-3
J gene: TRBJ2-7
CDR3 protein: CASSQDRDRGEQYF

V gene: TRBV29-1
J gene: TRBJ2-7
CDR3 protein: CSVVGQAYEQYF

V gene: TRBV18
J gene: TRBJ2-1
CDR3 protein: CASSPPNRGSSYNEQFF

V gene: TRBV3-1/TRBV3-2
J gene: TRBJ1-2
CDR3 protein: CASSQGAREASYTF

V gene: TRBV4-2
J gene: TRBJ1-3
CDR3 protein: CASSRGTGDPSGNTIYF

V gene: TRBV19
J gene: TRBJ2-5
CDR3 protein: CASSWSTGNFGLETQYF

V gene: TRBV7-9
J gene: TRBJ1-2
CDR3 protein: CASSFDNGGSYGYTF

V gene: TRBV7-9
J gene: TRBJ2-2
CDR3 protein: CASSLRGTGANTGELFF

V gene: TRBV19
J gene: TRBJ2-7
CDR3 protein: CASSPLGGGFYEQYF

V gene: TRBV5-1
J gene: TRBJ2-1
CDR3 protein: CASSLVDRDYNEQFF

V gene: TRBV19
J gene: TRBJ1-5
CDR3 protein: CASSMGRGSNQPQHF

V gene: TRBV3-1/TRBV3-2
J gene: TRBJ2-2
CDR3 protein: CASSLWDYHGAGELFF

V gene: TRBV19
J gene: TRBJ1-5
CDR3 protein: CASKDSPNSNQPQHF

V gene: TRBV6-6
J gene: TRBJ2-1
CDR3 protein: CASKLAEGYNEQFF

V gene: TRBV7-2
J gene: TRBJ2-3
CDR3 protein: CASSLDAPTSTDTQYF

V gene: TRBV27
J gene: TRBJ1-2
CDR3 protein: CASSYTRSNYGYTF

V gene: TRBV25-1
J gene: TRBJ2-7
CDR3 protein: CASSEPGLIYEQYF

V gene: TRBV11-2
J gene: TRBJ1-6
CDR3 protein: CASSSTGVSPLHF

V gene: TRBV2
J gene: TRBJ2-5
CDR3 protein: CASSEALGLAQETQYF

V gene: TRBV28
J gene: TRBJ1-2
CDR3 protein: CASLRGYDYGYTF

V gene: TRBV6-5
J gene: TRBJ1-2
CDR3 protein: CASSYSGRDYGYTF

V gene: TRBV23-1
J gene: TRBJ2-7
CDR3 protein: CASRREALSTYEQYF

V gene: TRBV6-5
J gene: TRBJ1-1
CDR3 protein: CASSYRDTTEAFF

V gene: TRBV12-3/TRBV12-4
J gene: TRBJ1-2
CDR3 protein: CASSFEGAYGYTF

V gene: TRBV3-1/TRBV3-2
J gene: TRBJ1-5
CDR3 protein: CASSPSGGVQPQHF

V gene: TRBV25-1
J gene: TRBJ1-2
CDR3 protein: CASSVQGSGYTF

V gene: TRBV19
J gene: TRBJ1-1
CDR3 protein: CASSLGGGTTEAFF

V gene: TRBV27
J gene: TRBJ2-7
CDR3 protein: CASSSSLTSVSYEQYF

V gene: TRBV2
J gene: TRBJ2-7
CDR3 protein: CASRRTSGGYEQYF

V gene: TRBV19
J gene: TRBJ2-7
CDR3 protein: CASSIPGTLRYEQYF

V gene: TRBV7-2
J gene: TRBJ2-3
CDR3 protein: CASRSGLPGADTQYF

V gene: TRBV7-9
J gene: TRBJ2-7
CDR3 protein: CASSPSGMGSYEQYF

V gene: TRBV29-1
J gene: TRBJ2-1
CDR3 protein: CSATTGGYNEQFF

V gene: TRBV10-3
J gene: TRBJ1-1
CDR3 protein: CAISELTTSGRRAFF

V gene: TRBV6-5
J gene: TRBJ1-2
CDR3 protein: CASRPPQGVNYGYTF

V gene: TRBV15
J gene: TRBJ2-1
CDR3 protein: CATSRGTSAHNEQFF

V gene: TRBV12-3/TRBV12-4
J gene: TRBJ2-3
CDR3 protein: CASSFNTGGTQYF

V gene: TRBV5-1
J gene: TRBJ2-3
CDR3 protein: CASSSDGSTDTQYF

V gene: TRBV18
J gene: TRBJ2-1
CDR3 protein: CASSRGSATYNEQFF

V gene: TRBV11-3
J gene: TRBJ2-7
CDR3 protein: CASSPATGGSYEQYF

V gene: TRBV13
J gene: TRBJ1-6
CDR3 protein: CASSYRGAPLHF

V gene: TRBV5-1
J gene: TRBJ1-1
CDR3 protein: CASSLEQQSTEAFF

V gene: TRBV19
J gene: TRBJ1-2
CDR3 protein: CASSIRGVGTGKANYGYTF

V gene: TRBV12-3/TRBV12-4
J gene: TRBJ1-6
CDR3 protein: CASSSQGSSPLHF

V gene: TRBV7-2
J gene: TRBJ1-1
CDR3 protein: CASSLTGGTEAFF

V gene: TRBV6-4
J gene: TRBJ1-5
CDR3 protein: CASLRERRINQPQHF

V gene: TRBV20-1
J gene: TRBJ2-3
CDR3 protein: CSASKLAGGPPDTQYF

V gene: TRBV19
J gene: TRBJ2-7
CDR3 protein: CASSMTSFYEQYF

V gene: TRBV11-3
J gene: TRBJ1-6
CDR3 protein: CASSLGNGEGSPLHF

V gene: TRBV4-1
J gene: TRBJ2-2
CDR3 protein: CASSQDATGVPGELFF

V gene: TRBV18
J gene: TRBJ1-6
CDR3 protein: CASSREGRDSPLHF

V gene: TRBV24-1
J gene: TRBJ2-2
CDR3 protein: CATSDSPGTSNTGELFF

V gene: TRBV5-1
J gene: TRBJ2-7
CDR3 protein: CASSLGLSGYEQYF

V gene: TRBV28
J gene: TRBJ2-7
CDR3 protein: CASRESGTGKSSYEQYF

V gene: TRBV29-1
J gene: TRBJ2-1
CDR3 protein: CSALGGGVNEQFF

V gene: TRBV5-1
J gene: TRBJ2-3
CDR3 protein: CASSWGAGADTQYF

V gene: TRBV7-9
J gene: TRBJ1-1
CDR3 protein: CASSLGLGGNTEAFF

V gene: TRBV27
J gene: TRBJ1-3
CDR3 protein: CASRIQGAGNTIYF

V gene: TRBV28
J gene: TRBJ1-2
CDR3 protein: CATQLRGRYGYTF